These 17 T cell receptor beta chains originate from one sample sequenced in a study of cytomegalovirus exposure and HLA in healthy donors. The PCR was carried out with 60 Vbeta primers and 13 Jbeta primers. Assay: immunoSEQ multiplex PCR; the TCRdb copy retains only in-frame clones and omits some. In the table there are roughly 71,000 clones, around 70% of which are singletons. The sequencing sample was made of PBMCs. The receptors here all came from a human donor in good health.

This chain links TRBV10-3 with TRBJ1-1, with 10 bases identical to TRBD1. The CDR3 loop spans 15 amino acids. V was clipped by 7 bases and J by 1 base; unmatched bases: 6. Germline-derived CDR1 and CDR2 are ENHRY and SYGVKD. The CDR3 region has the DNA TGTGCCATCACCCGGACAGGGGGGGAGAACACTGAAGCTTTCTTT. Translated, it gives CAITRTGGENTEAFF.

The chain recombines TRBV19 with TRBJ1-5; D is uncertain. Trimming pared 5 bases from V and 4 bases from J, leaving 15 bases between. This CDR3 has 15 residues. CDR1 and CDR2 (germline): LNHDA, SQIVND (reference sequence). CDR3 in amino acids: CASSRPFGANQPQHF. CDR3 bases: TGTGCCAGTAGTCGACCGTTTGGAGCGAATCAGCCCCAGCATTTT.

The V call is TRBV29-1, the J call TRBJ2-3, with D unresolved. The CDR3 loop spans 12 amino acids. V dropped 6 bases and J dropped 0 bases, with 7 bases sitting between them. Germline values: CDR1 SQVTM, CDR2 ANQGSEA. This CDR3 is CSVTPSTDTQYF. As DNA, the CDR3 is TGCAGCGTCACTCCAAGCACAGATACGCAGTATTTT.

This chain uses TRBV5-1 with TRBJ1-4; 8 bases match TRBD1. CDR3 length: 16 residues. Germline CDR1 reads SGHRS; CDR2 reads YFSETQ. V was pared by 6 bases and J by 7 bases, with 14 bases of the junction left unmatched. The CDR3 bases are TGCGCCAGCACCGCGGACAGGACACAGGGGGGTGAAAAACTGTTTTTT. It encodes CASTADRTQGGEKLFF.

The chain couples TRBV5-1 to TRBJ1-5, with D possibly matching TRBD1 (6 bases). V was cut by 3 bases and J by 5 bases, with 9 bases left in between. Germline assignment: CDR1 SGHRS and CDR2 YFSETQ. The CDR3 has 13 residues. CDR3 loop: CASSSDSYQPQHF. The CDR3 bases are TGCGCCAGCAGCTCGGACAGTTATCAGCCCCAGCATTTT.

The V gene is TRBV5-1, the J gene TRBJ2-1; D might be TRBD1 (6 bases). Per the germline V gene, CDR1 is SGHRS and CDR2 is YFSETQ. CDR3 length equals 17 residues. V dropped 4 bases and J dropped 0 bases, with 17 bases sitting between them. The CDR3 DNA sequence: TGCGCCAGCAGCACCCCTAGACAGGCAAGCTCCTACAATGAGCAGTTCTTC. This gives the protein CASSTPRQASSYNEQFF.

The gene calls are TRBV5-1 and TRBJ1-1; possibly TRBD1 for D (5 bases). This CDR3 region has 14 residues. Between the trimmed V and J ends, which lost 0 bases and 1 base, there was a span of 7 bases. The V gene's germline CDR1 is SGHRS and CDR2 YFSETQ. DNA of the CDR3: TGCGCCAGCAGCTTGGCCGGACAGAACACTGAAGCTTTCTTT. This gives the protein CASSLAGQNTEAFF.

In DNA, the CDR3 is TGTGCCAGCAGCTCCTCGACAGGGACAGGAGAGACCCAGTACTTC. Encoded protein: CASSSSTGTGETQYF. The V gene is TRBV11-2, the J gene TRBJ2-5, with TRBD1 identical over 8 bases. The V segment lost 4 bases and the J segment 4 bases; nucleotides outside the gene matches: 8. This CDR3 is 15 amino acids long. The germline gives CDR1 SGHAT, CDR2 FQNNGV.

The rearrangement joins TRBV18 to TRBJ1-1, with D hard to call. The CDR3 is made up of 15 amino acids. From germline, CDR1 is KGHSH and CDR2 LQKENI. With 1 base removed from V and 0 bases from J, the gap between germline ends came to 9 bases. This CDR3 is CASSPLGDLNTEAFF. The CDR3 DNA is TGTGCCAGCTCACCACTGGGTGACTTGAACACTGAAGCTTTCTTT. The full variable domain, with the rest looked up from reference TRBV18 and TRBJ1-1, is NAGVMQNPRHLVRRRGQEARLRCSPMKGHSHVYWYRQLPEEGLKFMVYLQKENIIDESGMPKERFSAEFPKEGPSILRIQQVVRGDSAAYFCASSPLGDLNTEAFFGQGTRLTVV.

The rearrangement uses TRBV19 and TRBJ2-7; 12 bases agree with TRBD2. The CDR3 covers 15 residues. Germline loops: CDR1 LNHDA, CDR2 SQIVND (reference sequence). J was trimmed by 0 bases and V by 4 bases; bases with no gene match: 1. CDR3 amino acids: CASSTTSGSSYEQYF. The CDR3 DNA is TGTGCCAGTAGTACGACTAGCGGGAGCTCCTACGAGCAGTACTTC.

This clone was seen a handful of times. The chain carries TRBV5-5 and TRBJ2-7; D gene uncertain. With 4 bases removed from V and 2 bases from J, the gap between germline ends came to 16 bases. The CDR3 consists of 15 residues. CDR1 SGHKS and CDR2 YYEKEE come from the germline V gene (reference sequence). The CDR3 loop is CASSIGRVPPYEQYF. In DNA, the CDR3 is TGTGCCAGCAGCATAGGCCGGGTACCTCCCTACGAGCAGTACTTC.

The chain carries TRBV10-2 and TRBJ1-5, with TRBD1 matching 12 bases. Germline loops: CDR1 WSHSY, CDR2 SAAADI. The CDR3 is 17 amino acids. V shed 0 bases and J 5 bases; nucleotides not matched to a gene: 5. The CDR3 bases are TGCGCCAGCAGTGAGTCGAGGGACAGGGGGCAAGATCAGCCCCAGCATTTT. This sequence encodes CASSESRDRGQDQPQHF.

This clone was observed a handful of times. The genes are TRBV15 and TRBJ1-1; 10 bases agree with TRBD1. Germline CDR1 is LNHNV and CDR2 is YYDKDF (reference sequence). V lost 6 bases, J lost 2 bases, and 12 bases stayed unmatched. The CDR3 runs 17 residues. CDR3 sequence: CATRPQRTGGINTEAFF. The CDR3 DNA follows: TGTGCCACCAGACCCCAAAGGACAGGGGGAATAAACACTGAAGCTTTCTTT.

The chain is built from TRBV5-1 and TRBJ2-7, with a possible D match to TRBD1 (5 bases). The germline gives CDR1 SGHRS, CDR2 YFSETQ. Trimming pared 0 bases from V and 2 bases from J, leaving 15 bases between. The CDR3 length is 16 residues. The CDR3 DNA is TGCGCCAGCAGCTTGGGCCACAGGACCCTGACCTACGAGCAGTACTTC. Translating gives CASSLGHRTLTYEQYF.

This chain uses TRBV11-2 with TRBJ2-1; TRBD2 matches at 10 bases. Trimming took 1 base from V and 6 from J; bases not matched to a gene: 6. CDR1 SGHAT and CDR2 FQNNGV come from the germline V gene. This CDR3 is 16 amino acids long. The CDR3 is CASSLARLAGINEQFF. Here the CDR3 DNA reads TGTGCCAGCAGCTTAGCCCGACTAGCGGGTATCAATGAGCAGTTCTTC.

In this sample, this clone turned up once. The J gene is TRBJ2-7, the V gene TRBV27; D is ambiguous. V was clipped by 2 bases and J by 0 bases, with 5 bases between them. The CDR3 sequence is 13 residues long. Germline CDR1 reads MNHEY; CDR2 reads SMNVEV (reference sequence). The CDR3 here is CASSLSPSYEQYF. In DNA form, the CDR3 reads TGTGCCAGCAGTTTAAGCCCCTCCTACGAGCAGTACTTC.

CDR3 DNA: TGCAGCTTCCGACTACCGAGCTCCTACGAGCAGTACTTC. It yields the protein CSFRLPSSYEQYF. V usage is TRBV29-1 and J usage is TRBJ2-7; possible D gene TRBD2, 5 bases. Trimming took off 8 bases at V and 0 bases at J, with 14 bases between the two ends. The germline V gene has CDR1 SQVTM and CDR2 ANQGSEA. This CDR3 contains 13 residues.